These 28 T cell receptor beta chains share one sample of origin, sequenced in a study of regulatory T cells in long-lasting Graves disease. Time point meaning: newly diagnosed GD, antithyroid drugs for less than 3 months. Extracted RNA from PBMCs served as the source of the TCR library. Relying on iRepertoire HTBI primers and Arm-PCR of CDR3 regions, the team built TCR beta libraries. TCRdb re-called the multiplex PCR reads through MiXCR, storing one row per CDR3 protein. The sample holds over 200,000 distinct CDR3 sequences, around 16% seen once. Source: peripheral blood mononuclear cells (PBMCs), taken at new diagnosis, from a patient treated with antithyroid drugs. These receptor sequences come from a female donor with Graves disease.

This clonotype was seen a few times. The rearrangement links TRBV20-1 to TRBJ2-1; the match to TRBD1 covers 12 bases. The CDR3 length is 16 residues. Trimming cost V 5 bases and J 8 bases; bases outside gene matches: 13. Germline V lookup: CDR1 DFQATT, CDR2 SNEGSKA (reference sequence). CDR3 region: CSASRVGTGGQDEQFF. The CDR3 nucleotides read TGCAGTGCTTCAAGAGTTGGGACAGGGGGCCAGGATGAGCAGTTCTTC.

V and J are TRBV6-5 and TRBJ2-2; D perhaps matches TRBD2 (6 bases). Deletions cut 2 bases from V and 7 bases from J, with 8 bases between. There are 13 residues in the CDR3. The germline V gene encodes CDR1 MNHEY and CDR2 SVGAGI. The CDR3 DNA follows: TGTGCCAGCAGTTACCCAGCGGGCGGGGAGCTGTTTTTT. It translates to CASSYPAGGELFF.

This clonotype was counted at least ten times. The CDR3 sequence: CASSPRWPNEELFF. Written as DNA, the CDR3 is TGTGCCAGCAGCCCCCGTTGGCCCAATGAGGAGCTGTTTTTT. This rearrangement joins TRBV14 to TRBJ2-2; D remains ambiguous. This CDR3 has 14 residues. The germline V gene encodes CDR1 SGHDN and CDR2 FVKESK. The V and J ends lost 4 bases and 10 bases respectively, with 16 bases between them.

The table lists this clonotype with many counts. The chain is built from TRBV19 and TRBJ2-2; D assignment may be TRBD1 or TRBD2 (5 bases each). Germline V gene lookup returns CDR1 LNHDA and CDR2 SQIVND (reference sequence). The CDR3 runs 15 residues. The V end lost 8 bases, the J end lost 6 bases, and 19 bases lay between the germline ends. Here the CDR3 DNA reads TGTGCCAGTGGACAATGGGGGATCAGGGCCGGGGAGCTGTTTTTT. It yields the protein CASGQWGIRAGELFF.

This clonotype was observed at least ten times. The V and J genes are TRBV28 and TRBJ1-4; no clear D gene. Germline V lookup: CDR1 MDHEN, CDR2 SYDVKM. The CDR3 loop spans 14 amino acids. The ends were cut back, 7 bases at V and 2 bases at J, with 11 bases in the middle. The CDR3 coding sequence is TGTGCCAGCAACCGGGAGGGTACTAATGAAAAACTGTTTTTT. Amino acids: CASNREGTNEKLFF.

Of note for this clonotype: This may stem from a read error, because a much larger clone lies one nucleotide away. The genes are TRBV11-2 and TRBJ2-1, with D perhaps TRBD2 (6 bases). This CDR3 is 18 amino acids long. Germline V CDR1 and CDR2: SGHAT, FQNNGV. Here the CDR3 DNA reads TGTGCCAGCAGCTTAGGTAGAGGTGGGAGGCCCTCCTGCAATGAGCAGTTCTTC. Translating gives CASSLGRGGRPSCNEQFF.

This clonotype appeared once. The chain carries TRBV25-1 and TRBJ2-3, with 16 bases matching TRBD2. The CDR3 extends over 18 amino acids. Germline V gene lookup returns CDR1 MGHDK and CDR2 SYGVNS. The V and J ends lost 4 bases and 4 bases, in that order; junction bases with no gene match: 8. CDR3 loop: CASSVGTSGRARADTQYF. The CDR3 DNA follows: TGTGCCAGCAGTGTGGGGACTAGCGGGAGGGCCCGGGCAGATACGCAGTATTTT.

This clonotype was seen repeatedly, ten times or more. The V and J genes are TRBV28 and TRBJ1-4, with TRBD1 as a possible D gene (5 bases). Germline lookup yields CDR1 MDHEN and CDR2 SYDVKM. Trimming cost V 2 bases and J 14 bases, with 9 bases left between them. This CDR3 has 11 residues. CDR3 sequence reads: CASSLPGRLFF. DNA for the CDR3: TGTGCCAGCAGTTTACCAGGGAGGCTGTTTTTT. Combining the CDR3 with reference TRBV28 and TRBJ1-4 gives the whole variable domain DVKVTQSSRYLVKRTGEKVFLECVQDMDHENMFWYRQDPGLGLRLIYFSYDVKMKEKGDIPEGYSVSREKKERFSLILESASTNQTSMYLCASSLPGRLFFGSGTQLSVL.

The sample holds many counts of this clonotype. V gene TRBV20-1 combines with J gene TRBJ2-5, with TRBD2 matching 11 bases. CDR1 is DFQATT and CDR2 is SNEGSKA in the germline V gene (reference sequence). V was clipped by 1 base and J by 3 bases; unmatched bases: 1. The CDR3 extends over 14 amino acids. Here the CDR3 reads CSARVGLAEETQYF. CDR3 coding DNA: TGCAGTGCTAGAGTGGGACTAGCGGAAGAGACCCAGTACTTC.

This clonotype has at least ten counts. The V gene is TRBV6-2 or TRBV6-3, the J gene TRBJ2-5; D not certain. Trimming pared 6 bases from V and 1 base from J, leaving 9 bases between. The CDR3 consists of 13 residues. Germline CDR1 MNHEY, CDR2 SVGEGT. The CDR3 protein is CASRTPGQETQYF. CDR3 in DNA: TGTGCCAGCAGGACCCCCGGCCAAGAGACCCAGTACTTC.

V and J are TRBV18 and TRBJ2-3; D gene uncertain. V was cut by 3 bases and J by 0 bases, with 10 bases left in between. The germline V gene has CDR1 KGHSH and CDR2 LQKENI. CDR3 size: 15 residues. CDR3 sequence: CASSPQYLSTDTQYF. The DNA for the CDR3 is TGTGCCAGCTCACCGCAGTACCTTAGCACAGATACGCAGTATTTT.

At least ten counts were recorded for this clonotype. The J gene is TRBJ2-1, the V gene TRBV3-1; D is undetermined. The CDR3 spans 14 residues. The germline gives CDR1 LGHDT, CDR2 YNNKEL (reference sequence). V lost 0 bases, J lost 6 bases, and 9 bases lay in between. The CDR3 spells CASSQEVRTNEQFF. The CDR3 DNA reads TGTGCCAGCAGCCAAGAGGTCCGCACCAATGAGCAGTTCTTC.

This clonotype was counted ten times or more. This chain uses TRBV29-1 with TRBJ2-5; no reliable D call. V lost 4 bases and J 2 bases, leaving 17 bases between the germline ends. The CDR3 is 15 residues long. Per germline, CDR1 SQVTM and CDR2 ANQGSEA. CDR3 region: CSVAFGRALQETQYF. The CDR3 region has the DNA TGCAGCGTTGCTTTTGGCAGAGCCCTACAAGAGACCCAGTACTTC.

In this sample, this clonotype turned up many times. The chain has TRBV7-2 and TRBJ2-1, with a weak D call TRBD2 (6 bases). This CDR3 has 13 amino acids. V was trimmed by 3 bases and J by 6 bases, leaving 9 bases between them. CDR1 and CDR2 (germline): SGHTA, FQGNSA. DNA for the CDR3: TGTGCCAGCAGCTTCACAGCGGGCAATGAGCAGTTCTTC. This sequence encodes CASSFTAGNEQFF.

This clonotype was seen repeatedly, ten times or more. The chain carries TRBV6-5 and TRBJ1-1, with 7 bases matching TRBD1. Trimming cost V 2 bases and J 8 bases; bases outside gene matches: 2. The CDR3 has 12 amino acids. Germline CDR1 is MNHEY and CDR2 is SVGAGI. The CDR3 sequence: CASSYDRVEAFF. CDR3 coding DNA: TGTGCCAGCAGTTACGACAGGGTCGAAGCTTTCTTT.

This clonotype came up many times. The chain links TRBV3-1 to TRBJ1-1; D is unresolved. This CDR3 has 12 residues. The V end was cut by 4 bases, the J end by 4 bases, with 7 bases between. CDR1 and CDR2 from the germline V gene are LGHDT and YNNKEL (reference sequence). CDR3 residues: CASSPPSTEAFF. For the CDR3, the DNA is TGTGCCAGCAGCCCCCCGAGCACTGAAGCTTTCTTT.

This clonotype has a count of ten or more. The chain is built from TRBV6-5 and TRBJ1-2; D is perhaps TRBD1 (6 bases). Looked up from germline, CDR1 is MNHEY and CDR2 is SVGAGI. This CDR3 comprises 13 residues. The V gene lost 3 bases and the J gene lost 7 bases, with 12 bases spanning the gap. This CDR3 is CASSYVGGLGYTF. In DNA form, the CDR3 reads TGTGCCAGCAGTTATGTTGGGGGGCTTGGCTACACCTTC.

This sequence joins TRBV20-1 and TRBJ2-7, with no clear D. Germline assignment: CDR1 DFQATT and CDR2 SNEGSKA (reference sequence). The CDR3 loop spans 13 amino acids. V was cut by 3 bases and J by 2 bases, with 11 bases left in between. The CDR3 nucleotides read TGCAGTGCTAGGGAAGGGTTCCCCTACGAGCAGTACTTC. Its translation: CSAREGFPYEQYF.

Written as DNA, the CDR3 is TGCGCCAGCAGTGAGTCCCTAGCGGCCTTCTCCTACAATGAGCAGTACTTC. It encodes CASSESLAAFSYNEQYF. The chain combines TRBV10-2 with TRBJ2-7; TRBD2 matches at 7 bases. V was clipped by 0 bases and J by 7 bases; unmatched bases: 15. Germline loops: CDR1 WSHSY, CDR2 SAAADI. This CDR3 spans 17 amino acids.

This clonotype was recorded many times. The chain uses TRBV20-1 and TRBJ2-1; 7 bases align to TRBD2. CDR1 DFQATT and CDR2 SNEGSKA come from the germline V gene (reference sequence). The V gene end was trimmed by 2 bases and the J gene end by 2 bases; junction bases not matched to a gene: 6. The CDR3 extends over 15 amino acids. CDR3 DNA: TGCAGTGCTAGACTCGCGGGGACTACCTACAATGAGCAGTTCTTC. Amino acid sequence: CSARLAGTTYNEQFF.

Concerning this clonotype: At one of its ends the junction is not consistent with the germline gene, which may arise from a read error. The chain recombines TRBV5-1 with TRBJ2-1; D possibly corresponds to TRBD2 (6 bases). CDR1 is SGHRS, CDR2 YFSETQ, per germline. The CDR3 sequence is 14 residues long. The CDR3 sequence: CARSSPRGGNEQFF. CDR3 bases: TGCGCCAGAAGCTCCCCCCGTGGGGGGAATGAGCAGTTCTTC.

A note on this clonotype: Compared with germline, one end of the junction differs, possibly owing to a read error. V and J are TRBV7-9 and TRBJ1-1; 9 positions match TRBD1. CDR1 and CDR2 from the germline V gene are SEHNR and FQNEAQ (reference sequence). CDR3 length: 17 residues. CDR3 in DNA: TGTGCCAGCAGCCCAACCTACTACAGGGGGCGCGGTCCTGAAGCTTTCTTC. It encodes CASSPTYYRGRGPEAFF.

This clonotype has ten or more counts. V usage is TRBV30 and J usage is TRBJ1-5, with a tentative D call TRBD1 (5 bases). The germline gives CDR1 GTSNPN, CDR2 SVGIG (reference sequence). Trimming stripped 5 bases from V and 4 bases from J, with 18 bases between. The CDR3 length is 15 residues. The CDR3 protein is CAWRPGGAGNQPQHF. CDR3 nucleotide sequence: TGTGCCTGGCGCCCAGGAGGGGCAGGGAATCAGCCCCAGCATTTT.

The chain joins TRBV2 to TRBJ1-1; D gene unclear. Germline V lookup: CDR1 SNHLY, CDR2 FYNNEI. The CDR3 consists of 16 residues. The V end was cut by 4 bases, the J end by 4 bases, with 19 bases between. The CDR3 region is CASSAKGLGLGTEAFF. The CDR3 DNA sequence: TGTGCCAGCAGTGCAAAGGGTTTAGGGTTGGGCACTGAAGCTTTCTTT.

This clonotype was seen at least ten times. The rearrangement links TRBV11-2 to TRBJ2-3; D gene ambiguous. Trimming left V 0 bases short and J 6 bases short, with 4 bases between. The CDR3 is 12 amino acids. Germline V CDR1 and CDR2: SGHAT, FQNNGV. The CDR3 bases are TGTGCCAGCAGCTTAGAGAGGGATACGCAGTATTTT. This codes for CASSLERDTQYF.

The chain combines TRBV11-3 with TRBJ2-7; TRBD2 matches 14 bases. The CDR3 is 21 residues long. Germline lookup yields CDR1 SGHNT and CDR2 YENEEA. The J segment lost 1 base and the V segment lost 5 bases, leaving 19 bases of the junction unmatched. Written as DNA, the CDR3 is TGTGCCAGCAGCGGCCTTGGTTTATTCGGGACTAGCGGGAGTAGGTCCTACGAGCAGTACTTC. The encoded protein is CASSGLGLFGTSGSRSYEQYF.

With regard to this clonotype: This may be a read error: a much more frequent sequence differs by one nucleotide. Written as DNA, the CDR3 is TGCGACAGCAGCCATTTCATTCCGGGACAGGAACCGGGGGCCGGGGAGCTGTTTTTT. Residues: CDSSHFIPGQEPGAGELFF. The chain recombines TRBV4-3 with TRBJ2-2; 8 bases map to TRBD1. This CDR3 comprises 19 residues. Germline assignment: CDR1 LGHNA and CDR2 YSLEER.

This clonotype was observed many times. The chain employs TRBV3-1 and TRBJ1-4; D gene ambiguous. Germline lookup yields CDR1 LGHDT and CDR2 YNNKEL (reference sequence). The CDR3 extends over 15 amino acids. V dropped 2 bases and J dropped 10 bases, with 17 bases sitting between them. The CDR3 here is CASSQRAATTGKLFF. CDR3 sequence (DNA): TGTGCCAGCAGCCAACGTGCTGCCACCACCGGAAAACTGTTTTTT.